A single sample is the source of the 24 T cell receptor beta chains below, sequenced in a study of identical twins. One entry per CDR3 protein, called by TCRdb with MiXCR from the 5' RACE reads. Of a few hundred thousand distinct CDR3 sequences in the sample, 7.5% to 10% were seen once. The data also belong to a second study, concerning yellow fever vaccine responses in identical twins.

The source material was PBMCs. The receptors were sampled from a woman aged 18-30 years in good health.

This clonotype showed up many times. This chain links TRBV3-1 with TRBJ1-6; unclear D gene. The germline gives CDR1 LGHDT, CDR2 YNNKEL (reference sequence). The CDR3 extends over 12 amino acids. The ends were cut back, 1 base at V and 14 bases at J, with 9 bases in the middle. The CDR3 sequence: CASSQGGGTLHF. The CDR3, as DNA: TGTGCCAGCAGCCAAGGTGGCGGTACCCTCCACTTT.

Only a few counts were recorded for this clonotype. The rearrangement links TRBV20-1 to TRBJ2-7; D possibly corresponds to TRBD1 (7 bases). Germline CDR1 is DFQATT and CDR2 is SNEGSKA (reference sequence). This CDR3 is 16 amino acids long. Trimming stripped 0 bases from V and 1 base from J, with 16 bases between. DNA for the CDR3: TGCAGTGCTAGAGATTTCAGGGGGGCGAGTTCCTACGAGCAGTACTTC. It translates to CSARDFRGASSYEQYF.

The chain uses TRBV7-9 and TRBJ2-2, with D tentatively TRBD2 (6 bases). The V and J ends lost 3 bases and 4 bases respectively, with 15 bases between them. Germline CDR1 reads SEHNR; CDR2 reads FQNEAQ (reference sequence). The CDR3 consists of 16 residues. CDR3 DNA: TGTGCCAGCAGCTTTTTCAGGGCGGGGAGCACCGGGGAGCTGTTTTTT. It is translated as CASSFFRAGSTGELFF.

This clonotype was detected many times. The rearrangement uses TRBV29-1 and TRBJ1-1, with a possible D match to TRBD1 (6 bases). CDR1 SQVTM and CDR2 ANQGSEA come from the germline V gene. V lost 4 bases and J 3 bases, leaving 9 bases between the germline ends. The CDR3 totals 12 residues. The CDR3 sequence is CSVGEGDTEAFF. The CDR3 DNA follows: TGCAGCGTTGGGGAGGGGGACACTGAAGCTTTCTTT.

This clonotype was observed at least ten times. The chain couples TRBV10-2 to TRBJ2-7; 9 nucleotides agree with TRBD1. Per germline, CDR1 WSHSY and CDR2 SAAADI. This CDR3 contains 14 residues. Trimming removed 7 bases from V and 4 bases from J; junction bases left unmatched: 8. The CDR3 bases are TGCGCCAGCACCCCGGACAGGGGAAAATACGAGCAGTACTTC. Its translation is CASTPDRGKYEQYF.

V gene TRBV12-3 or TRBV12-4 combines with J gene TRBJ2-2; tentatively, D is TRBD1 (6 bases). V was cut by 6 bases and J by 1 base, with 9 bases left in between. This CDR3 is built from 14 residues. Written as DNA, the CDR3 is TGTGCCAGCAGCCGACAGGAGAACACCGGGGAGCTGTTTTTT. Encoded protein: CASSRQENTGELFF.

This chain connects TRBV7-8 to TRBJ1-6; 8 positions agree with TRBD1. The germline CDR1 and CDR2 sequences are SGHVS and FQNEAQ. The V gene end was trimmed by 5 bases and the J gene end by 10 bases; junction bases not matched to a gene: 7. The CDR3 is 14 amino acids. CDR3: CASSPGQGKSPLHF. DNA of the CDR3: TGTGCCAGCAGCCCCGGACAGGGAAAATCACCCCTCCACTTT.

This clonotype was seen repeatedly, ten times or more. CDR3 DNA sequence: TGTGCCAGCAGTAAAGGAGACAGTCCAGTGTTCCATGAAGCTTTCTTT. Its protein product is CASSKGDSPVFHEAFF. The chain has TRBV6-1 and TRBJ1-1; D possibly corresponds to TRBD1 (5 bases). The CDR3 contains 16 residues. V lost 5 bases and J 7 bases, leaving 23 bases between the germline ends. Germline V gene sequence: CDR1 MNHNS, CDR2 SASEGT.

This rearrangement joins TRBV7-2 to TRBJ2-5; D not resolved. Trimming shortened V by 3 bases and J by 0 bases, and 14 bases separated the two germline ends. CDR3 length: 16 residues. Germline values: CDR1 SGHTA, CDR2 FQGNSA. The CDR3 nucleotides read TGTGCCAGCAGCTTTTACTTCCTCTCGTACCAAGAGACCCAGTACTTC. Residues: CASSFYFLSYQETQYF. The complete variable domain, with remaining parts taken from reference TRBV7-2 and TRBJ2-5, reads GAGVSQSPSNKVTEKGKDVELRCDPISGHTALYWYRQSLGQGLEFLIYFQGNSAPDKSGLPSDRFSAERTGGSVSTLTIQRTQQEDSAVYLCASSFYFLSYQETQYFGPGTRLLVL.

V is TRBV4-3 and J is TRBJ2-2; the D is unclear. Trimming removed 0 bases from V and 6 bases from J, with 8 bases in between. Germline CDR1 LGHNA, CDR2 YSLEER. The CDR3 length is 14 residues. This CDR3 is CASSQDEYPGELFF. The DNA of the CDR3 is TGCGCCAGCAGCCAAGATGAGTATCCCGGGGAGCTGTTTTTT.

The rearrangement uses TRBV20-1 and TRBJ1-5; 12 nucleotides match TRBD1. This CDR3 contains 17 residues. The trim removed 6 bases at V and 2 bases at J, leaving 11 bases unmatched. Germline loops: CDR1 DFQATT, CDR2 SNEGSKA (reference sequence). For the CDR3, the DNA is TGCAGTGCCGCGCCGGGACAGGGGGCCTTAGGCAATCAGCCCCAGCATTTT. Protein: CSAAPGQGALGNQPQHF.

This clonotype was counted many times. The chain joins TRBV20-1 to TRBJ2-7, with D possibly TRBD1 on 5 matching bases. Germline V gene lookup returns CDR1 DFQATT and CDR2 SNEGSKA (reference sequence). The CDR3 length is 13 residues. V lost 6 bases, J lost 6 bases, and 18 bases lay in between. CDR3 region: CSAIDPRAGEQYF. CDR3 bases: TGCAGTGCAATCGACCCCAGGGCCGGCGAGCAGTACTTC.

This clonotype was recorded at least ten times. Here the CDR3 DNA reads TGCGCCAGCAGATTGACCGGGACGGATAATGAAAAACTGTTTTTT. Residues: CASRLTGTDNEKLFF. This sequence joins TRBV5-1 and TRBJ1-4; D is possibly TRBD1 (5 bases). The ends were cut back, 5 bases at V and 4 bases at J, with 15 bases in the middle. CDR1 is SGHRS, CDR2 YFSETQ, per germline. The CDR3 is 15 amino acids.

The chain joins TRBV28 to TRBJ2-7; no definite D call. The CDR3 totals 15 residues. CDR1 and CDR2 (germline): MDHEN, SYDVKM. The V and J ends lost 6 bases and 4 bases respectively, with 19 bases between them. The CDR3 is CASRPATSRVYEQYF. Written as DNA, the CDR3 is TGTGCCAGCAGGCCCGCCACAAGTCGGGTTTACGAGCAGTACTTC.

This clonotype was counted ten times or more. The chain joins TRBV29-1 to TRBJ2-1, with 9 bases matching TRBD2. CDR1 SQVTM and CDR2 ANQGSEA come from the germline V gene. CDR3 length: 14 residues. The CDR3, as DNA: TGCAGTCAGCTGGGCGGGGGGGGTTTCAATGAGCAGTTCTTC. It is translated as CSQLGGGGFNEQFF.

The chain uses TRBV20-1 and TRBJ2-2; 8 nucleotides agree with TRBD2. CDR1 is DFQATT, CDR2 SNEGSKA, per germline (reference sequence). The CDR3 is made up of 18 amino acids. With 0 bases clipped from V and 4 bases from J, the junction kept 13 bases outside the gene matches. CDR3 DNA: TGCAGTGCTAGAGATTCAGGGCCGGGAGGGCCGCGCACCGGGGAGCTGTTTTTT. Translated, it gives CSARDSGPGGPRTGELFF.

V is TRBV14 and J is TRBJ2-3, with a weak D call TRBD1 (5 bases). The CDR3 consists of 16 residues. Germline assignment: CDR1 SGHDN and CDR2 FVKESK. V was trimmed by 4 bases and J by 4 bases, leaving 18 bases between them. The CDR3: CASSPSARRAADTQYF. CDR3 nucleotides: TGTGCCAGCAGCCCTTCCGCCCGCAGGGCCGCAGATACGCAGTATTTT.

This clonotype was seen repeatedly, ten times or more. The chain joins TRBV29-1 to TRBJ2-1; perhaps TRBD1 as D (6 bases). CDR3 size: 13 residues. Between the trimmed V and J ends, which lost 2 bases and 7 bases, there was a span of 12 bases. CDR1 is SQVTM, CDR2 ANQGSEA, per germline. The CDR3 loop is CSVERLDRNEQFF. The CDR3 DNA reads TGCAGCGTTGAACGACTGGACAGAAATGAGCAGTTCTTC.

This clonotype has only a few counts. V gene TRBV5-6 combines with J gene TRBJ2-7; the D gene is possibly TRBD2 (6 bases). The germline V gene has CDR1 SGHDT and CDR2 YYEEEE. This CDR3 has 13 amino acids. V was trimmed by 4 bases and J by 5 bases, leaving 13 bases between them. CDR3 DNA: TGTGCCAGCAGCGCAACTAGCTTTCACGAGCAGTACTTC. Translation gives CASSATSFHEQYF.

The table lists this clonotype with a few counts. V is TRBV12-3 or TRBV12-4 and J is TRBJ1-6; 8 bases fit TRBD1. Germline trimming cut 3 bases from V and 8 bases from J; bases unmatched to any gene: 9. The CDR3 totals 16 residues. The CDR3 reads CASSFLDPRGHSPLHF. The CDR3 DNA reads TGTGCCAGCAGTTTTTTGGATCCCAGGGGGCATTCACCCCTCCACTTT.

This clonotype has only one observation. V is TRBV7-9 and J is TRBJ2-7; D is undetermined. CDR3 length: 13 amino acids. Trimming stripped 3 bases from V and 2 bases from J, with 8 bases between. CDR1 is SEHNR, CDR2 FQNEAQ, per germline (reference sequence). CDR3 nucleotide sequence: TGTGCCAGCAGCTTTATCCAACCCTACGAGCAGTACTTC. Amino acids: CASSFIQPYEQYF. The full variable domain, its missing parts supplied by reference TRBV7-9 and TRBJ2-7, is DTGVSQNPRHKITKRGQNVTFRCDPISEHNRLYWYRQTLGQGPEFLTYFQNEAQLEKSRLLSDRFSAERPKGSFSTLEIQRTEQGDSAMYLCASSFIQPYEQYFGPGTRLTVT.

This clonotype was recorded a few times. The chain recombines TRBV6-1 with TRBJ2-3; tentatively, D is TRBD1 or TRBD2 (5 bases each). The germline gives CDR1 MNHNS, CDR2 SASEGT. The CDR3 length is 17 residues. V dropped 6 bases and J dropped 0 bases, with 19 bases sitting between them. CDR3 nucleotides: TGTGCCAGCAGACGCTTAACAGGACTGGCTAGCACAGATACGCAGTATTTT. Its translation is CASRRLTGLASTDTQYF.

The table lists this clonotype with many counts. CDR3 protein: CASSSGPGQDTEAFF. DNA for the CDR3: TGTGCCAGCAGCTCGGGCCCGGGACAGGACACTGAAGCTTTCTTT. The rearrangement joins TRBV7-3 to TRBJ1-1; 8 positions match TRBD1. CDR1 and CDR2 (germline): SGHTA, FQGTGA. The CDR3 loop spans 15 amino acids. Unmatched junction bases numbered 7, after V lost 4 bases and J lost 3 bases.

The chain joins TRBV10-2 to TRBJ2-2; 9 bases map to TRBD2. Germline V gene data show CDR1 as WSHSY and CDR2 as SAAADI. This CDR3 spans 15 amino acids. The V segment lost 3 bases and the J segment 4 bases; nucleotides outside the gene matches: 3. The CDR3 loop is CASSDLLAGTGELFF. The CDR3 DNA reads TGCGCCAGCAGTGACTTACTAGCGGGCACCGGGGAGCTGTTTTTT.